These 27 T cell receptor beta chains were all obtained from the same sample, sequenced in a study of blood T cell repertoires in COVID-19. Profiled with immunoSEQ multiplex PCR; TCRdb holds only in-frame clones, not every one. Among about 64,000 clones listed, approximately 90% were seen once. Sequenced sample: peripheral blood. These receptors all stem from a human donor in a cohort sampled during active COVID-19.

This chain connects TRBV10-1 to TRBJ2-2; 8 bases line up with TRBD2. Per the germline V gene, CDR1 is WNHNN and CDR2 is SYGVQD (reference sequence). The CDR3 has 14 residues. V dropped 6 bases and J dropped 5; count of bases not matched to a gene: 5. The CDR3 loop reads CASRGSGKTGELFF. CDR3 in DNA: TGCGCCAGCAGGGGTAGCGGGAAGACCGGGGAGCTGTTTTTT.

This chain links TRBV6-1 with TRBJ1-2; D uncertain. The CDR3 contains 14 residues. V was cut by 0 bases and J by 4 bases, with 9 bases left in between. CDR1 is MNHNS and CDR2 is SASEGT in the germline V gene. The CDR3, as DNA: TGTGCCAGCAGTGAAGCGCTTGGCGGCTATGGCTACACCTTC. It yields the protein CASSEALGGYGYTF.

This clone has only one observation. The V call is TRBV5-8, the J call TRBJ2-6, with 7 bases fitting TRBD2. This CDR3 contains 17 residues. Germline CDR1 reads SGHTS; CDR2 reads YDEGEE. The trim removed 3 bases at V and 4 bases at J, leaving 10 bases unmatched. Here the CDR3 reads CASSWDYSPGGANVLTF. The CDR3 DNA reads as TGTGCCAGCAGCTGGGACTACTCCCCGGGGGGGGCCAACGTCCTGACTTTC.

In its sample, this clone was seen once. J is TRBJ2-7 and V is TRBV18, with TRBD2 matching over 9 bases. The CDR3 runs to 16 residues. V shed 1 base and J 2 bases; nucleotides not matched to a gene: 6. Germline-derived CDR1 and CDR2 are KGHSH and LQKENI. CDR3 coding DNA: TGTGCCAGCTCACCACGTAGGACTAGCGCAACCTACGAGCAGTACTTC. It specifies CASSPRRTSATYEQYF.

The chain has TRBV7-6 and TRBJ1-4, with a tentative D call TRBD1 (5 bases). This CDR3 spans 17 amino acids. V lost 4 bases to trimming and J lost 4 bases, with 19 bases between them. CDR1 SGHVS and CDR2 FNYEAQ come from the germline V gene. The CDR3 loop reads CASSSVIPRAVNEKLFF. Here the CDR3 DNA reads TGTGCCAGCAGCTCAGTGATACCCAGGGCGGTTAATGAAAAACTGTTTTTT.

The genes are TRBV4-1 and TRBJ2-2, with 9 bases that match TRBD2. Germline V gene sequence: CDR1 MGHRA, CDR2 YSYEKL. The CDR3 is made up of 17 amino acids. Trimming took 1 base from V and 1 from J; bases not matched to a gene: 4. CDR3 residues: CASSQALAGLNTGELFF. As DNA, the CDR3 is TGCGCCAGCAGCCAAGCCCTAGCGGGACTGAACACCGGGGAGCTGTTTTTT.

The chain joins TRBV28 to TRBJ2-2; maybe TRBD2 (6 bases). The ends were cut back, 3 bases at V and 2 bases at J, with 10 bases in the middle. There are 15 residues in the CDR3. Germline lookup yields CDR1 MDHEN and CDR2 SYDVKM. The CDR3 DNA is TGTGCCAGCAGTTTCCGGACTATAAACACCGGGGAGCTGTTTTTT. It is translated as CASSFRTINTGELFF.

For the CDR3, the DNA is TGTGCCAGCAGTTTACCCGGACAGGGGATTTACGAGCAGTACTTC. Translating gives CASSLPGQGIYEQYF. The chain recombines TRBV27 with TRBJ2-7; 9 bases fit TRBD1. Trimming at V came to 2 bases and at J to 4 bases, leaving 6 bases not matched to a gene. The CDR3 sequence is 15 residues long. Germline lookup yields CDR1 MNHEY and CDR2 SMNVEV (reference sequence).

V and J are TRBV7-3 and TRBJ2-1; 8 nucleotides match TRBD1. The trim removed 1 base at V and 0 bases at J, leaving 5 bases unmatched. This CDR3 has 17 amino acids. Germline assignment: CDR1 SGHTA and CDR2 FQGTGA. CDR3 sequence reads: CASSLIGQGSSYNEQFF. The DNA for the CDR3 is TGTGCCAGCAGCTTAATCGGACAGGGAAGCTCCTACAATGAGCAGTTCTTC. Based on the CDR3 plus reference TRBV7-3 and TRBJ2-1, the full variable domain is GAGVSQTPSNKVTEKGKYVELRCDPISGHTALYWYRQSLGQGPEFLIYFQGTGAADDSGLPNDRFFAVRPEGSVSTLKIQRTERGDSAVYLCASSLIGQGSSYNEQFFGPGTRLTVL.

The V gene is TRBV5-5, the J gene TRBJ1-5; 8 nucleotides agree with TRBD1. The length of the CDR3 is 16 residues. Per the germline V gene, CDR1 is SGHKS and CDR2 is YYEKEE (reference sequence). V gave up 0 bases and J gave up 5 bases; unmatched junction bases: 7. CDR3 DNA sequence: TGTGCCAGCAGCTTGGAGGCAGGGGGCTACGATCAGCCCCAGCATTTT. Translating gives CASSLEAGGYDQPQHF.

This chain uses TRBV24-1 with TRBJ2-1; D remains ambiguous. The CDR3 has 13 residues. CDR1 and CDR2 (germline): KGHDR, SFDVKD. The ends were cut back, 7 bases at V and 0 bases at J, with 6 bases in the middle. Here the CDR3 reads CATSTGSYNEQFF. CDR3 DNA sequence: TGTGCCACCAGCACTGGCTCCTACAATGAGCAGTTCTTC.

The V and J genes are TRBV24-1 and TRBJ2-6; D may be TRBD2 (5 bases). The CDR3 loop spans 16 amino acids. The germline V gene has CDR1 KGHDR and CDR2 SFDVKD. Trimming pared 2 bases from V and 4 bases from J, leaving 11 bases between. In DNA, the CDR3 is TGTGCCACCAGTGATTCCTATAGCGTCGGGGCCAACGTCCTGACTTTC. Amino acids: CATSDSYSVGANVLTF.

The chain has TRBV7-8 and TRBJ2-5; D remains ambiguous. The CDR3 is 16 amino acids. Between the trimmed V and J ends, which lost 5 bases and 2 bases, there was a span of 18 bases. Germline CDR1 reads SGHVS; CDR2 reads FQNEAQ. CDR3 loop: CASSLPVGGTQETQYF. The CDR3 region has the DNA TGTGCCAGCAGCCTCCCGGTTGGCGGTACTCAAGAGACCCAGTACTTC.

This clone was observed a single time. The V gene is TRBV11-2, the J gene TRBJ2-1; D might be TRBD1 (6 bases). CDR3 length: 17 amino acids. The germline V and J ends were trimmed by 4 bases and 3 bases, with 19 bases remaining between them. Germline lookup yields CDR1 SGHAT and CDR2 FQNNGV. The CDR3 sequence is CASSSPSGRGFYNEQFF. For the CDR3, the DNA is TGTGCCAGCAGCTCCCCGTCGGGCAGGGGATTCTACAATGAGCAGTTCTTC. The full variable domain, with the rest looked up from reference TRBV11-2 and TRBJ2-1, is EAGVAQSPRYKIIEKRQSVAFWCNPISGHATLYWYQQILGQGPKLLIQFQNNGVVDDSQLPKDRFSAERLKGVDSTLKIQPAKLEDSAVYLCASSSPSGRGFYNEQFFGPGTRLTVL.

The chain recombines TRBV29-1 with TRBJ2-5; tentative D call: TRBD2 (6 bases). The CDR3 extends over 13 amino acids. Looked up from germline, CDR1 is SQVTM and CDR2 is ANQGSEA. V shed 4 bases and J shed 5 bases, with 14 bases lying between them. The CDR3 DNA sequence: TGCAGCGTTGCGGCGGGGCCTCGGGAGACCCAGTACTTC. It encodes CSVAAGPRETQYF.

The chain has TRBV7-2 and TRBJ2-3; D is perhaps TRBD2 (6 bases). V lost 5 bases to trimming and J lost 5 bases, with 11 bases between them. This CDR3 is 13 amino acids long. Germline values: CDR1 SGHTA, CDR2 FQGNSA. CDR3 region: CASSEQEGDTQYF. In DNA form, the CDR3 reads TGTGCCAGCAGCGAACAGGAGGGAGATACGCAGTATTTT.

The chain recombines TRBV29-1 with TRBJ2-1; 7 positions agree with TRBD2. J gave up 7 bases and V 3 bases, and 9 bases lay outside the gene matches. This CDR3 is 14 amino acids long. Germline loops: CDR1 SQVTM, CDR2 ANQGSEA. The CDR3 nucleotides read TGCAGCGTTGAGCGCGGGAGCGGCCTTAATGAGCAGTTCTTC. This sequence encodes CSVERGSGLNEQFF.

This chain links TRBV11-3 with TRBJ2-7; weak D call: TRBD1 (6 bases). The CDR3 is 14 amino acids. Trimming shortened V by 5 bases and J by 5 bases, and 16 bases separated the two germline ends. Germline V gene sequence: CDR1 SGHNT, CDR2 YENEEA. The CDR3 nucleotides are TGTGCCAGCAGCCGTCTTACAGGGATCCACGAGCAGTACTTC. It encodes CASSRLTGIHEQYF.

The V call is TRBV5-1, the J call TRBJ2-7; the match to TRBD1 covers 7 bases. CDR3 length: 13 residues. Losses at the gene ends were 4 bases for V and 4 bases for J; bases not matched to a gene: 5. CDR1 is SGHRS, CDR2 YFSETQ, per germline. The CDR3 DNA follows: TGCGCCAGCAGCATGGGACAGAGATACGAGCAGTACTTC. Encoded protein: CASSMGQRYEQYF.

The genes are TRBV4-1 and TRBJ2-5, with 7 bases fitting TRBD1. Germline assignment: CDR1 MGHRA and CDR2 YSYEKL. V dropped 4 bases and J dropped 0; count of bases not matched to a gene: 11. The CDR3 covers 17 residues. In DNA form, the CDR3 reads TGCGCCAGCAGCCGCAGTTTAGGGACAGTAAACCAAGAGACCCAGTACTTC. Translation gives CASSRSLGTVNQETQYF.

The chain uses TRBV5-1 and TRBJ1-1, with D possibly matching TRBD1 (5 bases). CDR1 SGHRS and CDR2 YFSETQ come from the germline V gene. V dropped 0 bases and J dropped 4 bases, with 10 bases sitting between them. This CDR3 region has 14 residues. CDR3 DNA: TGCGCCAGCAGCTTGGCAGGGCAGGGCACTGAAGCTTTCTTT. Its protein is CASSLAGQGTEAFF.

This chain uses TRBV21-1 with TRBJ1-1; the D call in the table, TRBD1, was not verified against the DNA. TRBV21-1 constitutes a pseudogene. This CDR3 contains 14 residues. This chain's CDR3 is CATSQGHLCTEAFF. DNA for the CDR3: TGTGCCACCTCCCAGGGGCACCTTTGCACTGAAGCTTTCTTT.

The CDR3 DNA follows: TGTGCCAGCAGAATAAACAGGGGGCTGGCCGGGGAGCTGTTTTTT. It yields the protein CASRINRGLAGELFF. This rearrangement joins TRBV11-1 to TRBJ2-2, with 9 positions matching TRBD1. This CDR3 is built from 15 residues. The junction had 8 bases not matched to a gene; V was cut back by 6 bases and J by 6 bases. CDR1 SGHAT and CDR2 FQDESV come from the germline V gene (reference sequence).

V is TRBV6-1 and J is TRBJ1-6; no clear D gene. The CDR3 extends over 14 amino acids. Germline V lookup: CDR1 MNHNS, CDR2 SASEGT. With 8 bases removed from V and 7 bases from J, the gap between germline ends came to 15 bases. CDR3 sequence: CASSGGLGNSPLHF. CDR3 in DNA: TGTGCCAGCTCGGGAGGCTTAGGCAATTCACCCCTCCACTTT.

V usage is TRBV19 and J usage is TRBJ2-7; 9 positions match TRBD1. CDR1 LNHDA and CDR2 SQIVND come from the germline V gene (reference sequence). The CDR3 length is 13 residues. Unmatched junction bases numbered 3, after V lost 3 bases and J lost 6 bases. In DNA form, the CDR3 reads TGTGCCAGTAGTATCGGGACAGGGTCCGAGCAGTACTTC. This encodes CASSIGTGSEQYF.

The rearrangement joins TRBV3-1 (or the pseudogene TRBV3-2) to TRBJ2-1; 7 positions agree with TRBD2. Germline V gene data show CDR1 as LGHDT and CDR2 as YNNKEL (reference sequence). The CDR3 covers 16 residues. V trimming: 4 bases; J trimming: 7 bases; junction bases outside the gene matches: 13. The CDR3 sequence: CASSLLGSGSRNEQFF. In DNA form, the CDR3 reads TGTGCCAGCAGCCTTCTTGGTAGCGGGTCTAGAAATGAGCAGTTCTTC.

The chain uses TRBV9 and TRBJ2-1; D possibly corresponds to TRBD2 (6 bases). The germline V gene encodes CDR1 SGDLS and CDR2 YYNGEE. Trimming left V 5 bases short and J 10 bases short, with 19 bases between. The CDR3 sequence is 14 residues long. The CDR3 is CASRPTGLNGEQFF. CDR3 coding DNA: TGTGCCAGCAGGCCGACCGGACTAAATGGGGAGCAGTTCTTC.